The 21 T cell receptor beta chains reported below all come from one sample, sequenced in a study of T cells in Graves' hyperthyroidism and ophthalmopathy. There were TCR beta CDR3 regions amplified from RNA transcripts. Carried out on the TCR CDR3, a first-round RT-PCR used the HTBI primer set. TCRdb analysed the multiplex PCR reads with MiXCR anew, one entry per CDR3 protein. This sample has roughly 700,000 distinct CDR3 sequences, with over 35% found just once. The sample consisted of blood. The receptors here all came from a woman aged 40 to 50 with Graves' hyperthyroidism.

The table lists this clonotype with many counts. V is TRBV9 and J is TRBJ1-3; no reliable D call. This CDR3 is 15 amino acids long. Germline loops: CDR1 SGDLS, CDR2 YYNGEE. Trimming removed 1 base from V and 2 bases from J, with 10 bases in between. The CDR3 bases are TGTGCCAGCAGCGTATTAGGGATGACTGGAAACACCATATATTTT. Amino acids: CASSVLGMTGNTIYF.

A few counts support this clonotype. The chain employs TRBV9 and TRBJ2-7; D is unresolved. This CDR3 region has 14 residues. Trimming stripped 4 bases from V and 2 bases from J, with 13 bases between. Germline-derived CDR1 and CDR2 are SGDLS and YYNGEE. This CDR3 is CASSQDLPPYEQYF. CDR3 DNA: TGTGCCAGCAGCCAGGACCTTCCTCCCTACGAGCAGTACTTC.

The table lists this clonotype with many counts. The J gene is TRBJ2-5, the V gene TRBV5-1, with a weak D call TRBD2 (5 bases). Trimming removed 3 bases at V and 3 bases at J, with 12 bases between. CDR1 SGHRS and CDR2 YFSETQ come from the germline V gene. This CDR3 comprises 14 residues. The CDR3 nucleotides read TGCGCCAGCAGCTCGACTCTAGCTGAAGAGACCCAGTACTTC. Its protein is CASSSTLAEETQYF.

The table lists this clonotype with many counts. This chain uses TRBV20-1 with TRBJ1-1; D uncertain. Germline loops: CDR1 DFQATT, CDR2 SNEGSKA (reference sequence). This CDR3 is built from 15 residues. Trimming left V 1 base short and J 0 bases short, with 12 bases between. The CDR3 DNA follows: TGCAGTGCTAGAGCCCGGGGTGGCTTGAACACTGAAGCTTTCTTT. Protein: CSARARGGLNTEAFF.

This clonotype was counted once. A much larger clone lies a single base off, so this may be a read error. The chain employs TRBV7-2 and TRBJ2-7; tentative D call: TRBD1 (6 bases). This CDR3 is 15 amino acids long. Germline lookup yields CDR1 SGHTA and CDR2 FQGNSA. The CDR3 region has the DNA TGTGCCAGCAGCTTAGACAACACAGGGTCCTACGGGCAGTACTTC. Encoded protein: CASSLDNTGSYGQYF.

The chain carries TRBV25-1 and TRBJ2-6; 8 nucleotides match TRBD1. The CDR3 length is 15 residues. V lost 7 bases to trimming and J lost 6 bases; unmatched junction nucleotides: 8. CDR1 MGHDK and CDR2 SYGVNS come from the germline V gene. The chain's CDR3 is CASKYQGAEANVLTF. In DNA form, the CDR3 reads TGTGCCAGCAAATACCAGGGGGCTGAGGCCAACGTCCTGACTTTC.

This clonotype was seen only a few times. The chain is built from TRBV7-9 and TRBJ1-5; unclear D gene. With 1 base removed from V and 2 bases from J, the gap between germline ends came to 6 bases. The length of the CDR3 is 14 residues. Germline CDR1 and CDR2: SEHNR and FQNEAQ (reference sequence). Here the CDR3 reads CASSLDMGNQPQHF. The CDR3, as DNA: TGTGCCAGCAGCTTAGACATGGGCAATCAGCCCCAGCATTTT.

The chain is built from TRBV7-9 and TRBJ2-3; D possibly corresponds to TRBD1 (5 bases). V shed 5 bases and J shed 0 bases, with 12 bases lying between them. The CDR3 is 15 residues long. Per germline, CDR1 SEHNR and CDR2 FQNEAQ (reference sequence). Here the CDR3 reads CASSARQRSTDTQYF. In nucleotides, the CDR3 is TGTGCCAGCAGCGCCAGACAGAGAAGCACAGATACGCAGTATTTT.

The table lists this clonotype with many counts. This sequence joins TRBV7-9 and TRBJ1-3, with 7 bases lining up with TRBD1. CDR1 SEHNR and CDR2 FQNEAQ come from the germline V gene (reference sequence). The CDR3 spans 17 residues. V was pared by 4 bases and J by 0 bases, with 9 bases of the junction left unmatched. The CDR3 DNA reads TGTGCCAGCAGCTCCGTTCCGGGACAGTACTCTGGAAACACCATATATTTT. It codes for CASSSVPGQYSGNTIYF.

The chain combines TRBV7-2 with TRBJ1-6; possible D gene TRBD1, 6 bases. The V gene's germline CDR1 is SGHTA and CDR2 FQGNSA. Trimming took off 5 bases at V and 6 bases at J, with 8 bases between the two ends. The CDR3 consists of 13 residues. The CDR3 is CASSRGFNSPLHF. CDR3 bases: TGTGCCAGCAGCAGGGGGTTTAATTCACCCCTCCACTTT.

This clonotype was seen only a few times. The chain has TRBV6-2 or TRBV6-3 and TRBJ1-2, with no clear D. The germline CDR1 and CDR2 sequences are MNHEY and SVGEGT. The V end lost 7 bases, the J end lost 8 bases, and 26 bases lay between the germline ends. The CDR3 has 16 amino acids. CDR3 amino acids: CASIGGSGRTQGGYTF. The CDR3 DNA reads TGTGCCAGCATCGGTGGTTCGGGCAGGACCCAAGGAGGCTACACCTTC.

This clonotype came up once. A much larger clone differs by one base, so this may be a read error. The genes are TRBV13 and TRBJ1-1, with D uncertain. This CDR3 comprises 13 residues. The germline V gene has CDR1 PRHDT and CDR2 FYEKMQ (reference sequence). The CDR3 coding sequence is TGTGCCAGCAGCCAAAGAGCGCAGTTTGAAGCTTCCTTT. The encoded protein is CASSQRAQFEASF.

This clonotype appeared many times. The CDR3 protein is CSARAEQTTNSPLHF. For the CDR3, the DNA is TGCAGTGCTAGAGCTGAACAGACTACGAATTCACCCCTCCACTTT. The chain uses TRBV20-1 and TRBJ1-6; D gene ambiguous. This CDR3 has 15 residues. Germline CDR1 and CDR2: DFQATT and SNEGSKA (reference sequence). V was shortened by 1 base and J by 7 bases, with 14 bases between the two germline ends.

V is TRBV5-1 and J is TRBJ1-6, with D possibly matching TRBD1 (5 bases). The CDR3 loop spans 18 amino acids. Trimming took off 4 bases at V and 0 bases at J, with 17 bases between the two ends. Germline V lookup: CDR1 SGHRS, CDR2 YFSETQ. The CDR3 DNA is TGCGCCAGCAGCCAAGGGGCTCAAGTCAGCTCCTATAATTCACCCCTCCACTTT. This encodes CASSQGAQVSSYNSPLHF.

This chain links TRBV6-5 with TRBJ1-1, with D perhaps TRBD1 (5 bases). Trimming removed 11 bases at V and 9 bases at J, with 22 bases between. Germline assignment: CDR1 MNHEY and CDR2 SVGAGI. This CDR3 has 13 residues. CDR3 region: CAGIPQGKGKAFF. In nucleotides, the CDR3 is TGTGCCGGCATCCCTCAGGGCAAAGGGAAAGCTTTCTTT.

There are many counts of this clonotype. The chain carries TRBV5-1 and TRBJ1-1; D is uncertain. Germline assignment: CDR1 SGHRS and CDR2 YFSETQ. The CDR3 runs 13 residues. V lost 0 bases and J 8 bases, leaving 11 bases between the germline ends. CDR3 sequence: CASSLDGYSEAFF. CDR3 in DNA: TGCGCCAGCAGCTTGGACGGGTACTCCGAAGCTTTCTTT. Full variable domain (remainder filled in from reference TRBV5-1 and TRBJ1-1): KAGVTQTPRYLIKTRGQQVTLSCSPISGHRSVSWYQQTPGQGLQFLFEYFSETQRNKGNFPGRFSGRQFSNSRSEMNVSTLELGDSALYLCASSLDGYSEAFFGQGTRLTVV.

The CDR3 coding sequence is TGTGCCAGCAGCGCCCAGGGGGTCAATCAGCCCCAGCATTTT. It specifies CASSAQGVNQPQHF. The chain links TRBV9 to TRBJ1-5; 7 bases agree with TRBD1. The V segment lost 3 bases and the J segment 3 bases; nucleotides outside the gene matches: 3. Per germline, CDR1 SGDLS and CDR2 YYNGEE. This CDR3 comprises 14 residues.

This clonotype was detected ten times or more. The chain couples TRBV20-1 to TRBJ1-2, with 8 bases lining up with TRBD1. Per the germline V gene, CDR1 is DFQATT and CDR2 is SNEGSKA (reference sequence). J gave up 4 bases and V 7 bases, and 8 bases lay outside the gene matches. The CDR3 runs to 13 residues. The CDR3 nucleotides are TGCAGTGTGGGACAGGACTGGGGCTATGGCTACACCTTC. This sequence encodes CSVGQDWGYGYTF.

Ten or more counts support this clonotype. The rearrangement uses TRBV7-9 and TRBJ1-2; no definite D call. The CDR3 loop spans 14 amino acids. Germline V gene lookup returns CDR1 SEHNR and CDR2 FQNEAQ (reference sequence). V lost 5 bases and J 2 bases, leaving 12 bases between the germline ends. The CDR3 is CASSPVEDNYGYTF. In DNA form, the CDR3 reads TGTGCCAGCAGCCCCGTGGAAGACAACTATGGCTACACCTTC.

The chain carries TRBV12-3 or TRBV12-4 and TRBJ1-2; D is possibly TRBD1 (5 bases). This CDR3 has 18 residues. With 3 bases removed from V and 3 bases from J, the gap between germline ends came to 23 bases. Written as DNA, the CDR3 is TGTGCCAGCAGTTTCGGGCGGGGGGTGTTCCGGGGCGACTATGGCTACACCTTC. Translation: CASSFGRGVFRGDYGYTF.

The rearrangement links TRBV12-3 or TRBV12-4 to TRBJ2-2; tentatively, D is TRBD1 (5 bases). This CDR3 contains 15 residues. V was cut by 5 bases and J by 5 bases, with 15 bases left in between. CDR3 in amino acids: CASSRRQGRTGELFF. The CDR3 DNA is TGTGCCAGCAGTCGCCGCCAGGGTAGAACCGGGGAGCTGTTTTTT.